Presented here are 11 T cell receptor beta chains from one specimen sequenced in a study of a mutant IDH1 vaccine in newly diagnosed glioma. These receptors have no identified antigens. Time point meaning: week 23, last vaccination. Topical imiquimod was applied with each vaccine dose, which held 300 ug of mutant IDH1 20-mer peptide. Profiled with immunoSEQ multiplex PCR; TCRdb holds only in-frame clones, not every one. This table holds around 26,000 clones, roughly four fifths found once. This specimen consisted of PBMCs, obtained from a glioma patient whose treatment included an IDH1 peptide vaccine. The origin of the receptors is a woman aged 25 to 45 with glioma.

The chain combines TRBV25-1 with TRBJ1-1; 12 bases align to TRBD1. V lost 6 bases to trimming and J lost 10 bases; unmatched junction nucleotides: 6. The germline V gene encodes CDR1 MGHDK and CDR2 SYGVNS. The CDR3 consists of 13 residues. The CDR3 sequence: CASSWDRGHGAFF. The CDR3, as DNA: TGTGCCAGCAGCTGGGACAGGGGGCATGGAGCTTTCTTT. Drawing the rest from reference TRBV25-1 and TRBJ1-1, the complete variable domain is EADIYQTPRYLVIGTGKKITLECSQTMGHDKMYWYQQDPGMELHLIHYSYGVNSTEKGDLSSESTVSRIRTEHFPLTLESARPSHTSQYLCASSWDRGHGAFFGQGTRLTVV.

The CDR3 nucleotides read TGCAGCGTTGAAGATCGGGCCTACCTTCGGGCGGGAGAGACCCAGTACTTC. Residues: CSVEDRAYLRAGETQYF. This sequence joins TRBV29-1 and TRBJ2-5, with D possibly being TRBD2 (5 bases). The CDR3 extends over 17 amino acids. The germline CDR1 and CDR2 sequences are SQVTM and ANQGSEA. V was pared by 0 bases and J by 4 bases, with 21 bases between. Using reference TRBV29-1 and TRBJ2-5 for the parts outside the CDR3, the full variable domain is SAVISQKPSRDICQRGTSLTIQCQVDSQVTMMFWYRQQPGQSLTLIATANQGSEATYESGFVIDKFPISRPNLTFSTLTVSNMSPEDSSIYLCSVEDRAYLRAGETQYFGPGTRLLVL.

The chain's CDR3 is CAMNTEAFF. The DNA for the CDR3 is TGTGCCATGAACACTGAAGCTTTCTTT. The V and J genes are TRBV19 and TRBJ1-1; D remains ambiguous. Trimming took 10 bases from V and 0 from J, leaving 0 bases between them. Germline lookup yields CDR1 LNHDA and CDR2 SQIVND (reference sequence). This CDR3 comprises 9 residues.

This clone appeared a single time. The chain recombines TRBV29-1 with TRBJ2-5, with 9 bases that match TRBD1. V gave up 6 bases and J gave up 4 bases; unmatched junction bases: 3. CDR3 length equals 12 residues. CDR1 and CDR2 from the germline V gene are SQVTM and ANQGSEA. CDR3 in DNA: TGCAGCGTGGGACAGGGTGGAGAGACCCAGTACTTC. This sequence encodes CSVGQGGETQYF.

This clone rates as medium-sized (0.01 to 0.1%). V gene TRBV5-1 combines with J gene TRBJ2-7; the match to TRBD1 covers 10 bases. Germline lookup yields CDR1 SGHRS and CDR2 YFSETQ. CDR3 length: 14 residues. V lost 2 bases to trimming and J lost 5 bases; unmatched junction nucleotides: 4. DNA for the CDR3: TGCGCCAGCAGCTTTGAGACAGGGGGCGACGAGCAGTACTTC. Protein: CASSFETGGDEQYF.

The V and J genes are TRBV6-1 and TRBJ1-5, with D possibly being TRBD1 (6 bases). The CDR3 loop spans 17 amino acids. The germline V gene has CDR1 MNHNS and CDR2 SASEGT. V was pared by 1 base and J by 0 bases, with 13 bases between. For the CDR3, the DNA is TGTGCCAGCAGTGAAGACAGGGTGGGGAATAGCAATCAGCCCCAGCATTTT. This codes for CASSEDRVGNSNQPQHF.

This chain connects TRBV7-8 to TRBJ1-2, with D maybe TRBD1 (6 bases). Trimming stripped 1 base from V and 8 bases from J, with 20 bases between. This CDR3 contains 16 residues. Germline-derived CDR1 and CDR2 are SGHVS and FQNEAQ. CDR3 sequence: CASSLGRRGAGKGYTF. In DNA form, the CDR3 reads TGTGCCAGCAGCTTAGGGCGACGGGGGGCTGGTAAAGGCTACACCTTC.

The chain uses TRBV7-7 and TRBJ2-5, with D hard to call. V was shortened by 4 bases and J by 4 bases, with 4 bases between the two germline ends. From germline, CDR1 is SSHAT and CDR2 FNYEAQ (reference sequence). The CDR3 is 11 amino acids. CDR3 sequence reads: CASSSGETQYF. CDR3 nucleotides: TGTGCCAGCAGCTCAGGAGAGACCCAGTACTTC.

This chain uses TRBV6-5 with TRBJ1-3; D is unclear. V was clipped by 6 bases and J by 0 bases, with 9 bases between them. The CDR3 is made up of 14 amino acids. Germline values: CDR1 MNHEY, CDR2 SVGAGI. For the CDR3, the DNA is TGTGCCAGCAGAGGCAGATTCTCTGGAAACACCATATATTTT. Its protein is CASRGRFSGNTIYF.

The chain couples TRBV1 to TRBJ1-2; TRBD1 is the table's D call and was not checked against the DNA. TRBV1 is a documented pseudogene. There are 16 residues in the CDR3. The CDR3 is CTSSVDLQGVGYGYTF. Here the CDR3 DNA reads TGCACCAGCAGCGTCGACTTGCAGGGGGTTGGCTATGGCTACACCTTC.

This clone was found once. The chain has TRBV7-6 and TRBJ2-7; D might be TRBD1 or TRBD2, each matching 5 bases. This CDR3 spans 14 amino acids. CDR1 SGHVS and CDR2 FNYEAQ come from the germline V gene. V dropped 1 base and J dropped 7 bases, with 14 bases sitting between them. The chain's CDR3 is CASSLEGPTKEQYF. CDR3 DNA: TGTGCCAGCAGCTTAGAGGGACCTACTAAGGAGCAGTACTTC. The full variable domain, rest sourced from reference TRBV7-6 and TRBJ2-7, is GAGVSQSPRYKVTKRGQDVALRCDPISGHVSLYWYRQALGQGPEFLTYFNYEAQQDKSGLPNDRFSAERPEGSISTLTIQRTEQRDSAMYRCASSLEGPTKEQYFGPGTRLTVT.